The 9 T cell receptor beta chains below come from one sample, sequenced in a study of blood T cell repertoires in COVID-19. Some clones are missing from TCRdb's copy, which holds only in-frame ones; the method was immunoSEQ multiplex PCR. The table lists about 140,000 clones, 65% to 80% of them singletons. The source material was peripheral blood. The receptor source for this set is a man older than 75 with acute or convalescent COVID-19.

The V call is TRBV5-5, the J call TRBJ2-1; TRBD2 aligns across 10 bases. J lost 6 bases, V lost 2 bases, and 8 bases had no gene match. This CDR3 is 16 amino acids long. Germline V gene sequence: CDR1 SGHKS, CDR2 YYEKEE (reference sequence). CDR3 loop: CASSLIPAGGLNEQFF. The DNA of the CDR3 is TGTGCCAGCAGCTTAATACCAGCGGGGGGGCTCAATGAGCAGTTCTTC.

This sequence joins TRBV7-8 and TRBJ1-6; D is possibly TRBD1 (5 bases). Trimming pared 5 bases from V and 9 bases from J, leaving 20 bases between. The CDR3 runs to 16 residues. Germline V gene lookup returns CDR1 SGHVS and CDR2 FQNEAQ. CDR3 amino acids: CASSRVTVGSGSPLHF. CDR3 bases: TGTGCCAGCAGCCGGGTGACAGTAGGATCTGGTTCACCCCTCCACTTT.

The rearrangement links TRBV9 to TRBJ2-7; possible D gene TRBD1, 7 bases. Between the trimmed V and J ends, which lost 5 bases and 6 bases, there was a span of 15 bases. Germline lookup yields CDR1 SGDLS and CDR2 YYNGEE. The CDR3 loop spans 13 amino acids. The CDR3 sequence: CASSRQGGGEQYF. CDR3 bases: TGTGCCAGCAGTCGACAGGGAGGAGGCGAGCAGTACTTC.

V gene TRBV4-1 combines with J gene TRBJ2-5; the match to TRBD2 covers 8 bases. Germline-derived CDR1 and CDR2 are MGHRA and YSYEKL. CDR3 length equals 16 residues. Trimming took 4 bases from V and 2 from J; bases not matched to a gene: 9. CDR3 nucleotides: TGCGCCAGCAGCCTGGCGGGGGGACTTACACAAGAGACCCAGTACTTC. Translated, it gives CASSLAGGLTQETQYF.

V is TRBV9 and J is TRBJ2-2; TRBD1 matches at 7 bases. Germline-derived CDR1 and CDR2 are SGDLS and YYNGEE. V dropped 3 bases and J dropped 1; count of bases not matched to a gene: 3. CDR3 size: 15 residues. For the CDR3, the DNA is TGTGCCAGCAGCGCGGGACAGAAGAACACCGGGGAGCTGTTTTTT. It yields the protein CASSAGQKNTGELFF.

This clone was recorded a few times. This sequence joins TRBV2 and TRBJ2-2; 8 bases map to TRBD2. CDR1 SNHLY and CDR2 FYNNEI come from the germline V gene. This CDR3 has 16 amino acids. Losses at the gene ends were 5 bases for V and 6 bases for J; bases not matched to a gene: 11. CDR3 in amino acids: CASSSRAPLAAGELFF. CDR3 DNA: TGTGCCAGCAGTTCCAGGGCACCACTAGCGGCCGGGGAGCTGTTTTTT.

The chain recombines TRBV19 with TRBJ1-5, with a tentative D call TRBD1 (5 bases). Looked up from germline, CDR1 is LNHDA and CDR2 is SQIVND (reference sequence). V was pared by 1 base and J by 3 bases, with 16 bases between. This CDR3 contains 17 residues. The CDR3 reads CASSIGTGGRYNQPQHF. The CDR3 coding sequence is TGTGCCAGTAGTATAGGAACAGGCGGTCGGTACAATCAGCCCCAGCATTTT.

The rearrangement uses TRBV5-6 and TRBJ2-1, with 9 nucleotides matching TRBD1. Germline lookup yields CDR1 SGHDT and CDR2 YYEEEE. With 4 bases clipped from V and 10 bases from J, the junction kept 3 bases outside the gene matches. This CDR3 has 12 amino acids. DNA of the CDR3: TGTGCCAGCAGCCCGACAGGGGGGGAGCAGTTCTTC. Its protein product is CASSPTGGEQFF.

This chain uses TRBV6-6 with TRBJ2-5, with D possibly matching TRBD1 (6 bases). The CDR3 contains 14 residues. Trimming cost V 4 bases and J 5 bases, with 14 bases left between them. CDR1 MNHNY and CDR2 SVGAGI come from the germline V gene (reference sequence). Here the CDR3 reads CASSSSGQGETQYF. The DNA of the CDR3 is TGTGCCAGCAGTTCCTCGGGACAAGGGGAGACCCAGTACTTC.